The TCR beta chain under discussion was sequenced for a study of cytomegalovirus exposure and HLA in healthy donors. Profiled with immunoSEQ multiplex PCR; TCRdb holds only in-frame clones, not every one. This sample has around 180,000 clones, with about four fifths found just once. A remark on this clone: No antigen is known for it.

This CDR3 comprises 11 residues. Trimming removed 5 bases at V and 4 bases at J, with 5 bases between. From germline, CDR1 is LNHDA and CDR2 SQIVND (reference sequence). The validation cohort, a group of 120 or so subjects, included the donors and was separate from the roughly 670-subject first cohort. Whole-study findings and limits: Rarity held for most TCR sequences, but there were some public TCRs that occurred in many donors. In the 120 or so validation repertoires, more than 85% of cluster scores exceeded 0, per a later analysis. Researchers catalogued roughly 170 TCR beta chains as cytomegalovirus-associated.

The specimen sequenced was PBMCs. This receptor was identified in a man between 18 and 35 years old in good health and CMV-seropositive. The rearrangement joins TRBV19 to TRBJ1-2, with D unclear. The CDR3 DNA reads TGTGCCAGTAGTTCCGTCTATGGCTACACCTTC. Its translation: CASSSVYGYTF.